These 30 T cell receptor beta chains originate from one sample sequenced in a study of monozygotic twins with inflammatory bowel disease. After re-calling the 5' RACE reads, TCRdb lists one entry per CDR3 protein, DNA absent. The sample spans approximately 390,000 distinct CDR3 sequences; the ten largest clones claim less than 2.5%. Sequencing was performed on blood. The receptors here all came from a human donor with ulcerative colitis or Crohn's disease, or a healthy co-twin of an affected twin (not recorded which).

The chain has TRBV20-1 and TRBJ1-2. Germline-derived CDR1 and CDR2 are DFQATT and SNEGSKA (reference sequence). CDR3 length equals 12 residues. CDR3 loop: CSASRRKDGYTF.

V and J are TRBV28 and TRBJ2-5; the TRBD1 assignment by TCRdb is unverifiable without DNA. The CDR3 contains 14 residues. CDR1 is MDHEN and CDR2 is SYDVKM in the germline V gene. CDR3 residues: CASSLPQGRETQYF.

The chain employs TRBV7-2 and TRBJ2-2; lacking DNA, the TRBD2 call made by TCRdb goes unchecked. The germline gives CDR1 SGHTA, CDR2 FQGNSA. This CDR3 comprises 16 residues. CDR3 amino acids: CASSLSGTTGGGELFF.

The chain is built from TRBV2 and TRBJ2-7; TCRdb's assignment of TRBD1 cannot be checked, as there is no DNA. The CDR3 has 13 residues. The germline gives CDR1 SNHLY, CDR2 FYNNEI. CDR3: CAIRTGGTYEQYF.

The chain employs TRBV3-1 and TRBJ1-2; TCRdb gives TRBD1 as the D gene, but with no DNA this cannot be confirmed. Germline-derived CDR1 and CDR2 are LGHDT and YNNKEL (reference sequence). This CDR3 has 12 amino acids. CDR3 sequence reads: CASSKRDTGYTF.

This sequence joins TRBV5-1 and TRBJ2-1; TCRdb's assignment of TRBD1 cannot be checked, as there is no DNA. Germline V gene data show CDR1 as SGHRS and CDR2 as YFSETQ. This CDR3 is 15 amino acids long. The CDR3 protein is CASSLAVGGGNEQFF.

The V call is TRBV10-3, the J call TRBJ2-1; TCRdb picks TRBD2, but there is no DNA to check that call. The CDR3 consists of 15 residues. Germline CDR1 reads ENHRY; CDR2 reads SYGVKD. The CDR3 sequence is CAISEPRRSHNEQFF.

This chain links TRBV12-3 or TRBV12-4 with TRBJ2-3; TCRdb's D gene call, TRBD2, goes unchecked for lack of DNA. The CDR3 has 11 amino acids. CDR3 residues: CASTRGDTQYF.

The V call is TRBV30, the J call TRBJ1-5; TCRdb designates TRBD1, a call that cannot be tested without DNA. CDR3 length: 13 residues. Germline-derived CDR1 and CDR2 are GTSNPN and SVGIG (reference sequence). CDR3 region: CAWSIGGEQPQHF.

V is TRBV3-1 and J is TRBJ2-1; as DNA is missing, the TRBD2 call by TCRdb cannot be tested. The CDR3 loop spans 16 amino acids. Germline V CDR1 and CDR2: LGHDT, YNNKEL (reference sequence). CDR3 sequence: CASSQGREVSYNEQFF.

The V call is TRBV5-1, the J call TRBJ2-7; TCRdb lists TRBD1, though no DNA is available to test this call. In germline, CDR1 is SGHRS, CDR2 YFSETQ. This CDR3 is 14 amino acids long. CDR3 loop: CASSYQGAGGEQYF.

This rearrangement joins TRBV5-4 to TRBJ2-2; TCRdb picks TRBD2, but there is no DNA to check that call. This CDR3 is built from 17 residues. The germline CDR1 and CDR2 sequences are SGHNT and YYREEE (reference sequence). CDR3 in amino acids: CASSLTPGLAGTGELFF.

V is TRBV18 and J is TRBJ2-1; without DNA, the TCRdb call of TRBD2 cannot be checked. The CDR3 sequence is 12 residues long. Germline V gene data show CDR1 as KGHSH and CDR2 as LQKENI. CDR3 protein: CASSSTSGSQFF.

The rearrangement links TRBV5-1 to TRBJ2-7; the D gene TCRdb calls, TRBD1, cannot be checked with no DNA. CDR1 is SGHRS and CDR2 is YFSETQ in the germline V gene. This CDR3 is built from 18 residues. CDR3 amino acids: CASSLAPGGGQSSYEQYF.

The rearrangement joins TRBV20-1 to TRBJ2-7; the D call of TRBD1 rests on TCRdb alone, since no DNA is present to check it. The CDR3 is 15 amino acids. Per germline, CDR1 DFQATT and CDR2 SNEGSKA (reference sequence). The CDR3 sequence is CSANPKGQGRHEQYF.

V and J are TRBV5-1 and TRBJ1-1; TCRdb calls TRBD1, which cannot be checked without DNA. The germline V gene has CDR1 SGHRS and CDR2 YFSETQ. This CDR3 has 15 residues. This chain's CDR3 is CASSLTRDRGTEAFF.

The rearrangement uses TRBV15 and TRBJ2-7. CDR3 length: 16 residues. Germline V gene lookup returns CDR1 LNHNV and CDR2 YYDKDF (reference sequence). The CDR3 reads CATSRPGRSVPYEQYF.

V and J are TRBV12-3 or TRBV12-4 and TRBJ2-1. The CDR3 consists of 14 residues. The CDR3 loop is CASSLGVGISEQFF.

This chain links TRBV20-1 with TRBJ2-3. The CDR3 extends over 13 amino acids. Germline loops: CDR1 DFQATT, CDR2 SNEGSKA (reference sequence). The CDR3 protein is CSASTEIADTQYF.

This chain connects TRBV11-2 to TRBJ2-3; TCRdb outputs TRBD2, but without DNA this stays unchecked. This CDR3 contains 18 residues. Per germline, CDR1 SGHAT and CDR2 FQNNGV. This CDR3 is CASSLRSASGSRADTQYF.

The chain combines TRBV7-6 with TRBJ2-1; TCRdb outputs TRBD1, but without DNA this stays unchecked. CDR3 length: 17 amino acids. In germline, CDR1 is SGHVS, CDR2 FNYEAQ. This CDR3 is CASSPSRGQGRDNEQFF.

The chain uses TRBV20-1 and TRBJ2-7; checking the TCRdb D call of TRBD2 is not possible without DNA. The CDR3 runs to 14 residues. Germline V gives CDR1 DFQATT, CDR2 SNEGSKA (reference sequence). Here the CDR3 reads CSARDWKAPREQYF.

The J gene is TRBJ2-5, the V gene TRBV20-1; absent DNA, TCRdb's TRBD2 call cannot be checked. The CDR3 spans 15 residues. CDR1 is DFQATT and CDR2 is SNEGSKA in the germline V gene (reference sequence). The chain's CDR3 is CSGREWEGVGETQYF.

This chain joins TRBV12-3 or TRBV12-4 and TRBJ1-4. The CDR3 is 12 amino acids. CDR3 in amino acids: CASSFNGEKLFF.

This chain links TRBV27 with TRBJ2-3; TCRdb calls TRBD1, which cannot be checked without DNA. This CDR3 has 15 amino acids. The germline V gene has CDR1 MNHEY and CDR2 SMNVEV (reference sequence). CDR3 sequence: CASSPWTGGTDTQYF.

The J gene is TRBJ1-1, the V gene TRBV3-1; TCRdb lists TRBD1, though no DNA is available to test this call. Germline V lookup: CDR1 LGHDT, CDR2 YNNKEL (reference sequence). The CDR3 has 13 residues. The chain's CDR3 is CASTRQGATEAFF. Full variable domain (outside the CDR3, taken from reference TRBV3-1 and TRBJ1-1): DTAVSQTPKYLVTQMGNDKSIKCEQNLGHDTMYWYKQDSKKFLKIMFSYNNKELIINETVPNRFSPKSPDKAHLNLHINSLELGDSAVYFCASTRQGATEAFFGQGTRLTVV.

V usage is TRBV14 and J usage is TRBJ2-7; the D call from TCRdb, TRBD1, cannot be confirmed without DNA. Germline V CDR1 and CDR2: SGHDN, FVKESK. The CDR3 sequence is 13 residues long. CDR3 region: CASSQQGGYEQYF.

The gene calls are TRBV28 and TRBJ1-6; TCRdb selects TRBD1, and the lack of DNA leaves this call unchecked. CDR1 MDHEN and CDR2 SYDVKM come from the germline V gene. CDR3 length: 14 amino acids. The CDR3 protein is CASSFTGAGSPLHF.

This chain connects TRBV20-1 to TRBJ2-2; TCRdb lists TRBD2, though no DNA is available to test this call. Germline V lookup: CDR1 DFQATT, CDR2 SNEGSKA (reference sequence). This CDR3 has 15 residues. The chain's CDR3 is CSARGLAGYHGELFF.

V usage is TRBV5-1 and J usage is TRBJ2-7; the D call from TCRdb, TRBD1, cannot be confirmed without DNA. CDR1 SGHRS and CDR2 YFSETQ come from the germline V gene. This CDR3 contains 14 residues. The CDR3 sequence is CASSLAGRGDEQYF.